The 25 T cell receptor beta chains presented below share a single source sample, sequenced in a study of a mutant IDH1 vaccine in newly diagnosed glioma. Only in-frame clones appear in the TCRdb table, and some are missing; sequencing was by immunoSEQ multiplex PCR. The table records 40,000 or so clones, roughly 84% of them present only once. Their recognized antigens are unknown. The time point denotes: week 11, during vaccination. In every dose of vaccine, 300 ug of mutant IDH1 20-mer peptide was given alongside topical imiquimod. Specimen: PBMCs, collected from a glioma patient whose treatment included an IDH1 peptide vaccine. The receptors come from a man between 40 and 49 years old with glioma.

As DNA, the CDR3 is TGTGCCAGCAGCCTGGACACAGATACGCAGTATTTT. As protein: CASSLDTDTQYF. The V call is TRBV5-4, the J call TRBJ2-3, with no clear D. Germline CDR1 and CDR2: SGHNT and YYREEE (reference sequence). The CDR3 runs 12 residues. V lost 4 bases, J lost 2 bases, and 5 bases lay in between. Variable domain in full (rest from reference TRBV5-4 and TRBJ2-3): ETGVTQSPTHLIKTRGQQVTLRCSSQSGHNTVSWYQQALGQGPQFIFQYYREEENGRGNFPPRFSGLQFPNYSSELNVNALELDDSALYLCASSLDTDTQYFGPGTRLTVL.

The chain couples TRBV2 to TRBJ2-1; D not resolved. V lost 6 bases and J lost 10, with 7 bases in between. The CDR3 spans 10 residues. The germline CDR1 and CDR2 sequences are SNHLY and FYNNEI. CDR3 sequence (DNA): TGTGCCAGCAGCCCTTGGGAGCAGTTCTTC. Translation: CASSPWEQFF.

This clone was detected only once. The chain has TRBV29-1 and TRBJ2-7; D might be TRBD1 (6 bases). The CDR3 covers 12 residues. The V gene lost 3 bases and the J gene lost 5 bases, with 11 bases spanning the gap. Germline V gives CDR1 SQVTM, CDR2 ANQGSEA. For the CDR3, the DNA is TGCAGCGTTGACAGGGGAAATCACGAGCAGTACTTC. Translated: CSVDRGNHEQYF.

This rearrangement joins TRBV28 to TRBJ2-7; no definite D call. This CDR3 has 12 residues. CDR1 is MDHEN, CDR2 SYDVKM, per germline. V was cut by 10 bases and J by 4 bases, with 14 bases left in between. CDR3 residues: CATCTLGYEQYF. In DNA form, the CDR3 reads TGTGCCACATGTACCTTGGGGTACGAGCAGTACTTC.

In DNA, the CDR3 is TGTGCCAGCAGCACGCAGGGTAGCACAGATACGCAGTATTTT. This translates into CASSTQGSTDTQYF. The V call is TRBV5-5, the J call TRBJ2-3, with a weak D call TRBD1 (5 bases). Germline CDR1 reads SGHKS; CDR2 reads YYEKEE (reference sequence). V lost 4 bases and J 0 bases, leaving 9 bases between the germline ends. This CDR3 region has 14 residues.

The chain uses TRBV5-8 and TRBJ2-2; 7 nucleotides align to TRBD1. Germline trimming cut 4 bases from V and 4 bases from J; bases unmatched to any gene: 4. Germline-derived CDR1 and CDR2 are SGHTS and YDEGEE. The length of the CDR3 is 14 residues. For the CDR3, the DNA is TGTGCCAGCAGCAGTAGACAGGGCACCGGGGAGCTGTTTTTT. This encodes CASSSRQGTGELFF. Complete variable domain (other parts from reference TRBV5-8 and TRBJ2-2): EAGVTQSPTHLIKTRGQQATLRCSPISGHTSVYWYQQALGLGLQFLLWYDEGEERNRGNFPPRFSGRQFPNYSSELNVNALELEDSALYLCASSSRQGTGELFFGEGSRLTVL.

The chain is built from TRBV19 and TRBJ2-1, with TRBD2 as a possible D gene (7 bases). Trimming took off 5 bases at V and 6 bases at J, with 20 bases between the two ends. Germline V CDR1 and CDR2: LNHDA, SQIVND (reference sequence). The CDR3 has 16 residues. As DNA, the CDR3 is TGTGCCAGTAGTCAGACGGGGGGCGGGAGACCCAATGAGCAGTTCTTC. Translating it yields CASSQTGGGRPNEQFF.

V gene TRBV5-1 combines with J gene TRBJ1-5; tentative D call: TRBD1 (5 bases). V lost 9 bases and J 10 bases, leaving 20 bases between the germline ends. The CDR3 contains 13 residues. Per germline, CDR1 SGHRS and CDR2 YFSETQ. DNA for the CDR3: TGCGCCACCGAAGGGAGGGGCTCTCGACCCCAGCATTTT. Protein sequence: CATEGRGSRPQHF.

Comments on this clone: Within the sample, other DNA sequences also encode this same CDR3. This chain joins TRBV6-1 and TRBJ2-5; tentatively, D is TRBD1 (5 bases). V was trimmed by 6 bases and J by 4 bases, leaving 9 bases between them. This CDR3 is 12 amino acids long. CDR1 is MNHNS, CDR2 SASEGT, per germline. The CDR3 DNA follows: TGTGCCAGCAGCGAAAGGGGAGAGACCCAGTACTTC. Protein sequence: CASSERGETQYF.

The chain links TRBV19 to TRBJ1-2; no clear D. Germline V lookup: CDR1 LNHDA, CDR2 SQIVND (reference sequence). This CDR3 has 13 residues. The V end lost 0 bases, the J end lost 7 bases, and 9 bases lay between the germline ends. CDR3 protein: CASSIDRRVGYTF. In DNA form, the CDR3 reads TGTGCCAGTAGTATAGACAGAAGAGTTGGCTACACCTTC.

The sample holds one count of this clone. This chain joins TRBV2 and TRBJ2-7, with 7 bases aligning to TRBD2. Trimming at V came to 7 bases and at J to 6 bases, leaving 6 bases not matched to a gene. The CDR3 is 12 amino acids. Germline lookup yields CDR1 SNHLY and CDR2 FYNNEI. The CDR3 DNA follows: TGTGCCAGCAAGACTAGCATGGGCGAGCAGTACTTC. It yields the protein CASKTSMGEQYF.

This sequence joins TRBV7-2 and TRBJ2-3; 7 positions match TRBD1. This CDR3 is built from 14 residues. In germline, CDR1 is SGHTA, CDR2 FQGNSA. J lost 6 bases, V lost 5 bases, and 8 bases had no gene match. In nucleotides, the CDR3 is TGTGCCAGCAGCCTGGGACAGCAACGGGATACGCAGTATTTT. Its protein product is CASSLGQQRDTQYF.

This clone was counted once. The chain is built from TRBV18 and TRBJ2-2, with D possibly TRBD2 on 6 matching bases. V dropped 6 bases and J dropped 1 base, with 15 bases sitting between them. CDR3 length equals 16 residues. The germline V gene has CDR1 KGHSH and CDR2 LQKENI. CDR3 in DNA: TGTGCCAGCTCGCCTCCGGGAGCGGAGAACACCGGGGAGCTGTTTTTT. Translated, it gives CASSPPGAENTGELFF.

Here the CDR3 reads CASSKGRETQYF. The CDR3 DNA is TGTGCCAGCAGTAAAGGGAGAGAGACCCAGTACTTC. The rearrangement joins TRBV6-5 to TRBJ2-5, with D possibly being TRBD2 (5 bases). The V gene's germline CDR1 is MNHEY and CDR2 SVGAGI. This CDR3 is 12 amino acids long. The V gene lost 5 bases and the J gene lost 4 bases, with 8 bases spanning the gap.

J is TRBJ2-3 and V is TRBV25-1; D possibly matches TRBD1 or TRBD2 (6 bases each). Trimming cost V 4 bases and J 7 bases, with 9 bases left between them. The CDR3 length is 12 residues. Per germline, CDR1 MGHDK and CDR2 SYGVNS. CDR3 in DNA: TGTGCCAGCAGTGGGAGGGGGTATACGCAGTATTTT. Its translation: CASSGRGYTQYF.

CDR3 protein: CARRRGRWTQYF. In nucleotides, the CDR3 is TGTGCCAGAAGACGGGGGCGGTGGACCCAGTACTTC. This chain links TRBV21-1 with TRBJ2-5. TRBV21-1 is an annotated pseudogene. The CDR3 runs 12 residues.

With regard to this clone: One junction end disagrees with the germline gene, perhaps due to a read error. CDR3 sequence (DNA): TGTGCTAGCAGCTTAGTACCGGGGAGCCGTCAGGAGCAGTTCTTC. It specifies CASSLVPGSRQEQFF. The rearrangement links TRBV7-7 to TRBJ2-1; a weak D match, TRBD2 (5 bases). This CDR3 contains 15 residues. Germline V lookup: CDR1 SSHAT, CDR2 FNYEAQ (reference sequence). Full variable domain (remainder filled in from reference TRBV7-7 and TRBJ2-1): GAGVSQSPRYKVTKRGQDVTLRCDPISSHATLYWYQQALGQGPEFLTYFNYEAQPDKSGLPSDRFSAERPEGSISTLTIQRTEQRDSAMYRCASSLVPGSRQEQFFGPGTRLTVL.

This clone is labeled as medium-sized. This rearrangement joins TRBV6-6 to TRBJ1-1; 7 bases agree with TRBD1. V was pared by 6 bases and J by 4 bases, with 5 bases of the junction left unmatched. The V gene's germline CDR1 is MNHNY and CDR2 SVGAGI (reference sequence). This CDR3 is built from 13 residues. The CDR3, as DNA: TGTGCCAGCAGAAACAACAGGGGCACTGAAGCTTTCTTT. It specifies CASRNNRGTEAFF.

The chain recombines TRBV5-1 with TRBJ1-2, with a possible D match to TRBD1 (5 bases). Germline values: CDR1 SGHRS, CDR2 YFSETQ. The V end was cut by 3 bases, the J end by 4 bases, with 19 bases between. The CDR3 contains 16 residues. CDR3 region: CASSSTTEGFGYGYTF. CDR3 sequence (DNA): TGCGCCAGCAGCTCGACGACAGAGGGCTTCGGCTATGGCTACACCTTC.

The chain links TRBV4-1 to TRBJ2-1; a weak D match, TRBD2 (5 bases). The germline V gene encodes CDR1 MGHRA and CDR2 YSYEKL. V lost 4 bases and J 10 bases, leaving 17 bases between the germline ends. The CDR3 extends over 14 amino acids. The CDR3 loop is CASSPTSGFREQFF. The CDR3 coding sequence is TGCGCCAGCAGCCCCACGTCGGGGTTCCGCGAGCAGTTCTTC.

This clone appeared a few times. This chain connects TRBV7-2 to TRBJ2-7; D unresolved. CDR1 is SGHTA and CDR2 is FQGNSA in the germline V gene. V was trimmed by 1 base and J by 2 bases, leaving 9 bases between them. This CDR3 contains 14 residues. DNA of the CDR3: TGTGCCAGCAGCTTAGGCTCGACCCCCTACGAGCAGTACTTC. Translation gives CASSLGSTPYEQYF.

The chain combines TRBV10-1 with TRBJ1-1; D may be TRBD1 (6 bases). Trimming pared 6 bases from V and 2 bases from J, leaving 13 bases between. CDR1 is WNHNN and CDR2 is SYGVQD in the germline V gene (reference sequence). There are 14 residues in the CDR3. CDR3 in amino acids: CASRARDTNTEAFF. In DNA form, the CDR3 reads TGCGCCAGCAGAGCCCGGGACACCAACACTGAAGCTTTCTTT.

The chain combines TRBV7-8 with TRBJ1-3; D gene uncertain. Looked up from germline, CDR1 is SGHVS and CDR2 is FQNEAQ. Trimming removed 4 bases at V and 2 bases at J, with 12 bases between. The CDR3 length is 15 residues. The CDR3 DNA is TGTGCCAGCAGCTCCACGAGTCAGGCTGGAAACACCATATATTTT. Translating it yields CASSSTSQAGNTIYF.

V usage is TRBV4-3 and J usage is TRBJ1-5; D unresolved. Germline CDR1 LGHNA, CDR2 YSLEER. Trimming removed 0 bases from V and 1 base from J, with 10 bases in between. The CDR3 extends over 16 amino acids. The CDR3 here is CASSQERAGSNQPQHF. In DNA, the CDR3 is TGCGCCAGCAGCCAAGAAAGAGCCGGGAGCAATCAGCCCCAGCATTTT.

By share of the sample, this clone is medium-sized. The genes are TRBV18 and TRBJ1-5; the D gene is possibly TRBD1 (5 bases). The V and J ends lost 2 bases and 7 bases respectively, with 18 bases between them. The CDR3 is 16 amino acids. Germline CDR1 KGHSH, CDR2 LQKENI. The CDR3, as DNA: TGTGCCAGCTCACCAATGGAGGGGCGGACGGACCAGCCCCAGCATTTT. Protein: CASSPMEGRTDQPQHF.